These 29 T cell receptor beta chains were sequenced from one sample in a study of T cell repertoires in cytomegalovirus infection. TCRdb analysed the reads with MiXCR anew, one entry per CDR3 protein. The sample lists 150,000 or so distinct CDR3 sequences; less than 25% were seen once. These TCRs' antigens remain unknown. This specimen was CD8+ T cells from cultured PBMCs, taken from culture after CMV antigen stimulation. All receptors come from a human donor in good health (CMV status not recorded). Some clones in this sample may be carry-over from other donors' samples.

The rearrangement uses TRBV2 and TRBJ1-2, with a tentative D call TRBD1 (6 bases). The CDR3 consists of 15 residues. Trimming left V 0 bases short and J 6 bases short, with 14 bases between. Per the germline V gene, CDR1 is SNHLY and CDR2 is FYNNEI. CDR3 loop: CASSEARQGSNGYTF. The CDR3 nucleotides read TGTGCCAGCAGTGAAGCGCGGCAGGGGAGCAATGGCTACACCTTC.

The rearrangement uses TRBV4-3 and TRBJ1-3; D not resolved. In germline, CDR1 is LGHNA, CDR2 YSLEER. The CDR3 runs to 15 residues. The germline V and J ends were trimmed by 0 bases and 8 bases, with 14 bases remaining between them. The CDR3 here is CASSQESPLADTIYF. DNA of the CDR3: TGCGCCAGCAGCCAAGAATCGCCTCTGGCTGACACCATATATTTT.

The chain employs TRBV7-9 and TRBJ2-5; no definite D call. This CDR3 has 12 amino acids. Deletions cut 0 bases from V and 7 bases from J, with 6 bases between. Per the germline V gene, CDR1 is SEHNR and CDR2 is FQNEAQ (reference sequence). The CDR3: CASSLARATQYF. The CDR3 nucleotides are TGTGCCAGCAGCTTAGCTCGGGCGACCCAGTACTTC.

This clonotype occurred a few times. The chain is built from TRBV12-3 or TRBV12-4 and TRBJ2-2; possible D gene TRBD2, 6 bases. The CDR3 sequence is 15 residues long. Trimming stripped 6 bases from V and 6 bases from J, with 17 bases between. Written as DNA, the CDR3 is TGTGCCAGCAGGTCGGGACTCAAGGGACCCGGGGAGCTGTTTTTT. It specifies CASRSGLKGPGELFF.

This clonotype has just a few counts. The chain combines TRBV7-2 with TRBJ2-7; 12 nucleotides line up with TRBD1. CDR3 length: 20 residues. V trimming: 2 bases; J trimming: 7 bases; junction bases outside the gene matches: 21. From germline, CDR1 is SGHTA and CDR2 FQGNSA. CDR3 in amino acids: CASSLHLRDRGPFSTGEQYF. The CDR3 coding sequence is TGTGCCAGCAGCTTACACCTCCGGGACAGGGGGCCGTTCTCTACTGGGGAGCAGTACTTC.

J is TRBJ1-5 and V is TRBV6-5, with D uncertain. The length of the CDR3 is 14 residues. Germline V CDR1 and CDR2: MNHEY, SVGAGI. The V end lost 0 bases, the J end lost 7 bases, and 10 bases lay between the germline ends. In DNA form, the CDR3 reads TGTGCCAGCAGTTACTCGAGTGGGGAGCAGCCCCAGCATTTT. It encodes CASSYSSGEQPQHF.

The chain employs TRBV7-2 and TRBJ1-4; 8 bases align to TRBD1. The germline CDR1 and CDR2 sequences are SGHTA and FQGNSA. With 5 bases clipped from V and 8 bases from J, the junction kept 16 bases outside the gene matches. The CDR3 has 17 amino acids. Here the CDR3 DNA reads TGTGCCAGCAGCCCTTCCCGTGAAGACAGGGGTCGGGAAAAACTGTTTTTT. This encodes CASSPSREDRGREKLFF.

The gene calls are TRBV4-1 and TRBJ1-2; TRBD1 agrees at 8 bases. After removal of 0 bases from V and 6 bases from J, the junction contained 3 bases not matched to a gene. Germline values: CDR1 MGHRA, CDR2 YSYEKL. This CDR3 is built from 14 residues. The chain's CDR3 is CASSQENRGDGYTF. CDR3 coding DNA: TGCGCCAGCAGCCAAGAAAACAGGGGGGATGGCTACACCTTC.

The genes are TRBV9 and TRBJ2-4; possibly TRBD1 or TRBD2 for D (5 bases each). Germline V gene lookup returns CDR1 SGDLS and CDR2 YYNGEE. This CDR3 contains 14 residues. Trimming left V 2 bases short and J 8 bases short, with 14 bases between. DNA for the CDR3: TGTGCCAGCAGCGTGACAGAAATCGGGGACATTCAGTACTTC. Protein: CASSVTEIGDIQYF.

In this sample, this clonotype turned up a few times. Here the CDR3 DNA reads TGTGCCAGCCTCCCCGGTGGCAGGGTGAACACTGAAGCTTTCTTT. Translation gives CASLPGGRVNTEAFF. V usage is TRBV6-5 and J usage is TRBJ1-1; tentatively, D is TRBD1 (5 bases). This CDR3 has 15 residues. V was clipped by 8 bases and J by 0 bases, with 16 bases between them. Germline lookup yields CDR1 MNHEY and CDR2 SVGAGI.

The chain joins TRBV20-1 to TRBJ2-1; 8 nucleotides agree with TRBD1. The CDR3 runs 17 residues. J was trimmed by 0 bases and V by 5 bases; bases with no gene match: 12. Germline values: CDR1 DFQATT, CDR2 SNEGSKA (reference sequence). The CDR3 protein is CSARSHGQGSSYNEQFF. The CDR3 DNA follows: TGCAGTGCTCGGAGTCACGGACAGGGCAGCTCCTACAATGAGCAGTTCTTC.

This clonotype was counted a few times. V is TRBV27 and J is TRBJ2-7; TRBD2 matches at 7 bases. V shed 2 bases, J shed 7 bases, and the junction held 8 bases outside the gene matches. The germline V gene encodes CDR1 MNHEY and CDR2 SMNVEV (reference sequence). The CDR3 covers 14 residues. The CDR3 loop is CASSLAEGLPEQYF. CDR3 bases: TGTGCCAGCAGTTTAGCTGAGGGACTACCAGAGCAGTACTTC.

The chain uses TRBV7-2 and TRBJ2-1; 10 bases line up with TRBD2. This CDR3 is built from 17 residues. The germline CDR1 and CDR2 sequences are SGHTA and FQGNSA. Trimming cost V 5 bases and J 4 bases; bases outside gene matches: 11. The CDR3 DNA follows: TGTGCCAGCAGCCCAGAGGGGGGGACTAGCGTGTACAATGAGCAGTTCTTC. Translating it yields CASSPEGGTSVYNEQFF.

The CDR3 is CASSSSTRTGNQPQHF. The CDR3 DNA reads as TGTGCCAGCAGCTCCAGTACGAGGACAGGAAATCAGCCCCAGCATTTT. The V gene is TRBV7-6, the J gene TRBJ1-5; TRBD1 matches at 7 bases. The junction had 10 bases not matched to a gene; V was cut back by 4 bases and J by 4 bases. Germline V gene lookup returns CDR1 SGHVS and CDR2 FNYEAQ. This CDR3 comprises 16 residues. Full variable domain (remainder filled in from reference TRBV7-6 and TRBJ1-5): GAGVSQSPRYKVTKRGQDVALRCDPISGHVSLYWYRQALGQGPEFLTYFNYEAQQDKSGLPNDRFSAERPEGSISTLTIQRTEQRDSAMYRCASSSSTRTGNQPQHFGDGTRLSIL.

This clonotype was observed a handful of times. This chain connects TRBV5-6 to TRBJ2-3, with D perhaps TRBD2 (6 bases). CDR3 length equals 16 residues. Trimming pared 5 bases from V and 4 bases from J, leaving 20 bases between. In germline, CDR1 is SGHDT, CDR2 YYEEEE. In nucleotides, the CDR3 is TGTGCCAGCAGTTTCTTCCATGCGGGGCCGGCAGATACGCAGTATTTT. Translated: CASSFFHAGPADTQYF.

The chain carries TRBV7-2 and TRBJ2-5, with TRBD2 matching over 12 bases. This CDR3 is 17 amino acids long. CDR1 and CDR2 from the germline V gene are SGHTA and FQGNSA. Trimming cost V 2 bases and J 4 bases; bases outside gene matches: 8. CDR3 nucleotide sequence: TGTGCCAGCAGCTTAATTGCGTCTAGCGGGGGGGGAGAGACCCAGTACTTC. Translation: CASSLIASSGGGETQYF.

The CDR3 sequence is CASSLWLGQGYEQYF. CDR3 DNA: TGTGCCAGCAGTCTTTGGCTGGGACAGGGATACGAGCAGTACTTC. The chain is built from TRBV5-5 and TRBJ2-7; 9 positions agree with TRBD1. Germline CDR1 SGHKS, CDR2 YYEKEE (reference sequence). J lost 4 bases, V lost 5 bases, and 10 bases had no gene match. The CDR3 contains 15 residues.

This sequence joins TRBV12-3 or TRBV12-4 and TRBJ1-1; D possibly corresponds to TRBD1 (5 bases). The V end lost 4 bases, the J end lost 4 bases, and 19 bases lay between the germline ends. CDR3 length: 16 residues. Written as DNA, the CDR3 is TGTGCCAGCAGTTCAGGGACCGTAGGCCAGGGCACTGAAGCTTTCTTT. It is translated as CASSSGTVGQGTEAFF.

This clonotype was seen only a few times. As DNA, the CDR3 is TGTGCCAGCACGACAGGGGGCATGGATACGCAGTATTTT. Protein: CASTTGGMDTQYF. This chain connects TRBV27 to TRBJ2-3, with 10 nucleotides matching TRBD1. The CDR3 totals 13 residues. The V gene's germline CDR1 is MNHEY and CDR2 SMNVEV (reference sequence). Losses at the gene ends were 7 bases for V and 6 bases for J; bases not matched to a gene: 4.

The V gene is TRBV18, the J gene TRBJ2-3; 7 bases line up with TRBD2. The V gene's germline CDR1 is KGHSH and CDR2 LQKENI. Trimming cost V 2 bases and J 2 bases; bases outside gene matches: 4. The CDR3 extends over 15 amino acids. The CDR3 sequence: CASSPRLADTDTQYF. The CDR3 nucleotides read TGTGCCAGCTCACCAAGGCTAGCGGACACAGATACGCAGTATTTT.

This chain links TRBV4-1 with TRBJ1-1; 7 bases map to TRBD1. CDR1 and CDR2 (germline): MGHRA, YSYEKL. V lost 4 bases and J lost 1; bases outside the gene matches: 3. The CDR3 covers 14 residues. CDR3 sequence (DNA): TGCGCCAGCAGCCTGTACAGGGGGAACACTGAAGCTTTCTTT. Encoded protein: CASSLYRGNTEAFF.

A note on this clonotype: One end of the junction does not line up with germline, which may come from a read error. The rearrangement links TRBV6-2 or TRBV6-3 to TRBJ2-7; D is undetermined. The CDR3 runs to 15 residues. Germline loops: CDR1 MNHEY, CDR2 SVGEGT. The CDR3 nucleotides read TGTGCCCGCAGTTCGGAAAATCCCTGGTCCTACGAGCAGTACTTC. This codes for CARSSENPWSYEQYF.

The chain has TRBV28 and TRBJ2-5, with 9 bases matching TRBD1. There are 14 residues in the CDR3. J was trimmed by 5 bases and V by 5 bases; bases with no gene match: 6. Germline V CDR1 and CDR2: MDHEN, SYDVKM. The CDR3 region is CASSLNRGRETQYF. CDR3 DNA: TGTGCCAGCAGTCTAAACAGGGGGCGGGAGACCCAGTACTTC.

This clonotype has just a few counts. The chain couples TRBV29-1 to TRBJ2-1, with 11 bases matching TRBD2. Germline V lookup: CDR1 SQVTM, CDR2 ANQGSEA. Trimming removed 5 bases from V and 5 bases from J; junction bases left unmatched: 8. The CDR3 is 15 amino acids. CDR3 in DNA: TGCAGCGTTCGACCTAGCGGGGGGCACAACAATGAGCAGTTCTTC. Amino acids: CSVRPSGGHNNEQFF.

The CDR3 loop is CASSGQGAISPYTF. CDR3 coding DNA: TGTGCCAGCAGCGGACAGGGGGCGATCTCACCCTACACCTTC. The chain employs TRBV27 and TRBJ1-2, with 11 bases fitting TRBD1. The V gene's germline CDR1 is MNHEY and CDR2 SMNVEV (reference sequence). Trimming removed 6 bases from V and 10 bases from J; junction bases left unmatched: 10. The CDR3 runs to 14 residues.

V is TRBV7-8 and J is TRBJ2-7; 7 bases are shared with TRBD1. The ends lost 5 bases at V and 2 bases at J; junction bases unmatched: 12. This CDR3 region has 16 residues. The germline V gene has CDR1 SGHVS and CDR2 FQNEAQ. DNA for the CDR3: TGTGCCAGCAGCCAGCCAAGACAGGGAAACCCCTACGAGCAGTACTTC. As protein: CASSQPRQGNPYEQYF.

Only a few counts were recorded for this clonotype. The V gene is TRBV7-2, the J gene TRBJ2-2; D gene unclear. Germline CDR1 reads SGHTA; CDR2 reads FQGNSA. V lost 5 bases and J 2 bases, leaving 15 bases between the germline ends. The CDR3 loop spans 16 amino acids. CDR3 sequence (DNA): TGTGCCAGCAGCACCGACCCCCTCTTTAACACCGGGGAGCTGTTTTTT. This gives the protein CASSTDPLFNTGELFF.

This clonotype was observed a handful of times. The chain uses TRBV6-1 and TRBJ1-1; no clear D. The V end lost 4 bases, the J end lost 1 base, and 7 bases lay between the germline ends. Germline CDR1 and CDR2: MNHNS and SASEGT. This CDR3 region has 13 residues. The CDR3 spells CASSALENTEAFF. The CDR3 DNA sequence: TGTGCCAGCAGTGCCCTCGAGAACACTGAAGCTTTCTTT.

This clonotype was observed a few times. The CDR3 reads CASNPGGDNEQFF. The DNA for the CDR3 is TGTGCCAGCAACCCTGGGGGGGATAATGAGCAGTTCTTC. The V and J genes are TRBV6-5 and TRBJ2-1; 7 bases are a match to TRBD2. CDR3 length: 13 amino acids. The V gene's germline CDR1 is MNHEY and CDR2 SVGAGI. The V segment lost 7 bases and the J segment 7 bases; nucleotides outside the gene matches: 7.